This is a list of T cell receptor beta chains from one sample in a study of cytomegalovirus exposure and HLA in healthy donors. The method was immunoSEQ multiplex PCR; TCRdb's version includes in-frame clones alone and lacks a portion of them. The repertoire holds under 200,000 clones, with around 80% as singletons. The sequenced material came from PBMCs. These receptors were obtained from a woman aged 30 to 39 in good health and CMV-seropositive. The CDR3 runs from the conserved cysteine through the conserved F or W. A D gene is named only where the DNA matches it firmly. Where a row states a size, it is once, few, many or the class of an expanded clone; other rows omit it.

j_call	d_call	clone_size	v_call	cdr3_nt	cdr3_aa
TRBJ2-7	TRBD1	few	TRBV2	TGTGCCAGCAGGTGGCAGGGGGCATTCGAGCAGTACTTC	CASRWQGAFEQYF
TRBJ2-7	NA	NA	TRBV29-1	TGCAGCGTTGAAGTAGCTTACTCCTACGAGCAGTACTTC	CSVEVAYSYEQYF
TRBJ1-1	TRBD1	NA	TRBV6-1	TGTGCCAGCACCTCAGGGGGCCAGAACACTGAAGCTTTCTTT	CASTSGGQNTEAFF
TRBJ2-1	TRBD2	few	TRBV7-8	TGTGCCAGCAGCTTAGAAGTGGCGGGAGGGCCAAATGAGCAGTTCTTC	CASSLEVAGGPNEQFF
TRBJ2-7	TRBD2	NA	TRBV30	TGTGCCTGGGAAGGACTAGCGGGGGAGCAGTACTTC	CAWEGLAGEQYF
TRBJ1-6	NA	once	TRBV5-6	TGTGCCAGCAGCAGGAGCTCCTATAATTCACCCCTCCACTTT	CASSRSSYNSPLHF
TRBJ2-3	NA	NA	TRBV6-5	TGTGCCAGCAGCAGGGCGAGCACAGATACGCAGTATTTT	CASSRASTDTQYF
TRBJ1-4	NA	NA	TRBV11-2	TGTGCCAGCAGCTTAGGGGCAGGGAGGAGTGAAAAACTGTTTTTT	CASSLGAGRSEKLFF
TRBJ1-3	NA	NA	TRBV9	TGTGCCAGCAGCGTAGCTCGAGGTGTTCCTGGAAACACCATATATTTT	CASSVARGVPGNTIYF
TRBJ2-2	TRBD1	once	TRBV6-1	TGTGCCACAACAGAAGACAGGGGGCTTAGGGAGCTGTTTTTT	CATTEDRGLRELFF
TRBJ1-1	NA	NA	TRBV7-9	TGTGCCAGCAGCTCGCACGGGGGAGCCATGAACACTGAAGCTTTCTTT	CASSSHGGAMNTEAFF
TRBJ2-3	TRBD1	NA	TRBV5-1	TGCGCCAGCAGCTTATACTCCGGGACAGGGGTGACAGATACGCAGTATTTT	CASSLYSGTGVTDTQYF
TRBJ2-5	TRBD2	NA	TRBV9	TGTGCCAGCAGCGCCGGACTAGCGGGGGGGACCCAGTACTTC	CASSAGLAGGTQYF
TRBJ2-2	TRBD2	NA	TRBV5-1	TGCGCCAGCAGCACCGGGACTAGCGGGATTGGCGGGGAGCTGTTTTTT	CASSTGTSGIGGELFF
TRBJ1-1	NA	NA	TRBV9	TGTGCCAGCAGCGCCGGGTCCCACGGGGACACTGAAGCTTTCTTT	CASSAGSHGDTEAFF
TRBJ1-5	NA	few	TRBV7-2	TGTGCCAGCAGCCTAACCGGGGGGCCTCGCCCCCAGCATTTT	CASSLTGGPRPQHF
TRBJ1-1	NA	NA	TRBV12-2	TGTGCAAGTCGCTCCCGTCCGGGACAGGCGAACACTGAAGCTTTCTTT	CASRSRPGQANTEAFF